The 16 T cell receptor beta chains below were found in one sample sequenced in a study of CD8+CD57+ T cells in acquired aplastic anemia. Profiling of TCR beta VDJ combinations and CDR3 sequences used genomic DNA as template. Using its own MiXCR run on the reads, TCRdb lists one record per CDR3 protein. Of around 200,000 distinct CDR3 sequences in the sample, roughly 57% were seen once. The sequenced sample consisted of sorted CD4+, CD8+, or CD8+CD57+ T cells (not recorded which) from PBMCs. The receptor set was obtained from a human donor in good health.

The chain couples TRBV11-2 to TRBJ2-3; 8 nucleotides agree with TRBD2. V shed 5 bases, J shed 1 base, and the junction held 8 bases outside the gene matches. This CDR3 has 16 amino acids. Germline V lookup: CDR1 SGHAT, CDR2 FQNNGV. For the CDR3, the DNA is TGTGCCAGCAGCCCGAGGAGCGGGAGCGGCACAGATACGCAGTATTTT. Translation gives CASSPRSGSGTDTQYF.

This chain connects TRBV2 to TRBJ2-1; 7 bases match TRBD1. Trimming at V came to 4 bases and at J to 7 bases, leaving 10 bases not matched to a gene. The CDR3 is 15 amino acids. Germline CDR1 reads SNHLY; CDR2 reads FYNNEI. In DNA, the CDR3 is TGTGCCAGCAGTGTTCCTCCGACAGGGAAAAATGAGCAGTTCTTC. Translating gives CASSVPPTGKNEQFF.

This clonotype was found many times. V usage is TRBV20-1 and J usage is TRBJ1-6; perhaps TRBD1 as D (6 bases). Trimming removed 3 bases from V and 8 bases from J, with 14 bases in between. The CDR3 is made up of 14 amino acids. The germline V gene encodes CDR1 DFQATT and CDR2 SNEGSKA (reference sequence). The CDR3 region is CSASRQAGDSPLHF. Here the CDR3 DNA reads TGCAGTGCTAGCCGACAGGCTGGGGATTCACCCCTCCACTTT.

The chain carries TRBV12-5 and TRBJ1-2; D remains ambiguous. The germline gives CDR1 LGHNT, CDR2 FRNRAP. The ends were cut back, 6 bases at V and 7 bases at J, with 3 bases in the middle. The CDR3 contains 9 residues. CDR3 loop: CASGGGYTF. CDR3 sequence (DNA): TGTGCTAGTGGAGGTGGCTACACCTTC.

Worth noting for this clonotype: At one end, the junction sequence differs from germline, possibly due to a read error. The CDR3: CASSLVSRLIHSYEQYF. The CDR3 region has the DNA TGTGCCAGCAGCTTAGTTAGCCGGCTAATTCACTCCTACGAGCAGTACTTC. The V call is TRBV5-1, the J call TRBJ2-7, with no clear D. CDR1 and CDR2 from the germline V gene are SGHRS and YFSETQ. This CDR3 is built from 17 residues.

At least ten counts were recorded for this clonotype. J is TRBJ2-2 and V is TRBV4-1; D is perhaps TRBD1 or TRBD2 (6 bases each). Deletions cut 1 base from V and 5 bases from J, with 14 bases between. CDR3 size: 16 residues. Germline CDR1 MGHRA, CDR2 YSYEKL. This CDR3 is CASSQGPGADTGELFF. Here the CDR3 DNA reads TGCGCCAGCAGCCAAGGGCCGGGGGCGGATACCGGGGAGCTGTTTTTT.

The rearrangement links TRBV15 to TRBJ2-7, with D unresolved. This CDR3 is 13 amino acids long. Germline values: CDR1 LNHNV, CDR2 YYDKDF (reference sequence). V lost 1 base to trimming and J lost 4 bases, with 8 bases between them. The CDR3 is CATSRGAGYEQYF. CDR3 DNA: TGTGCCACCAGCAGAGGGGCCGGGTACGAGCAGTACTTC.

This clonotype was detected only a few times. V is TRBV20-1 and J is TRBJ2-1; 9 nucleotides match TRBD2. This CDR3 has 16 amino acids. CDR1 is DFQATT, CDR2 SNEGSKA, per germline (reference sequence). J was trimmed by 4 bases and V by 0 bases; bases with no gene match: 7. The CDR3 spells CSARDLSSGRYNEQFF. The CDR3 coding sequence is TGCAGTGCTAGAGATCTAAGTAGCGGGAGATACAATGAGCAGTTCTTC.

The V call is TRBV15, the J call TRBJ2-1, with TRBD2 identical over 7 bases. The CDR3 consists of 15 residues. With 0 bases clipped from V and 9 bases from J, the junction kept 8 bases outside the gene matches. Per germline, CDR1 LNHNV and CDR2 YYDKDF (reference sequence). CDR3 in DNA: TGTGCCACCAGCAGAGAAATTAGCGGGTATAGTGAGCAGTTCTTC. Protein sequence: CATSREISGYSEQFF.

The chain has TRBV2 and TRBJ2-7, with 7 bases lining up with TRBD1. The CDR3 length is 14 residues. The V gene's germline CDR1 is SNHLY and CDR2 FYNNEI. With 6 bases clipped from V and 2 bases from J, the junction kept 7 bases outside the gene matches. This CDR3 is CASRPGTDAYEQYF. CDR3 nucleotide sequence: TGTGCCAGCAGGCCCGGGACAGACGCCTACGAGCAGTACTTC.

This clonotype was recorded at least ten times. This chain links TRBV7-6 with TRBJ2-1; D is perhaps TRBD1 (5 bases). With 1 base removed from V and 7 bases from J, the gap between germline ends came to 11 bases. Germline assignment: CDR1 SGHVS and CDR2 FNYEAQ. This CDR3 has 14 residues. The CDR3 is CASSLGAGLNEQFF. CDR3 bases: TGTGCCAGCAGCTTAGGAGCAGGGCTGAATGAGCAGTTCTTC. The full variable domain, rest sourced from reference TRBV7-6 and TRBJ2-1, is GAGVSQSPRYKVTKRGQDVALRCDPISGHVSLYWYRQALGQGPEFLTYFNYEAQQDKSGLPNDRFSAERPEGSISTLTIQRTEQRDSAMYRCASSLGAGLNEQFFGPGTRLTVL.

This rearrangement joins TRBV29-1 to TRBJ2-1, with 9 bases that match TRBD2. This CDR3 contains 15 residues. V shed 5 bases and J 7 bases; nucleotides not matched to a gene: 12. CDR1 is SQVTM, CDR2 ANQGSEA, per germline. CDR3 in amino acids: CSVIAGTSFVNEQFF. CDR3 DNA sequence: TGCAGCGTTATAGCCGGGACTAGCTTCGTGAATGAGCAGTTCTTC.

J is TRBJ2-7 and V is TRBV19; 11 nucleotides align to TRBD2. Germline V gene lookup returns CDR1 LNHDA and CDR2 SQIVND (reference sequence). V gave up 7 bases and J gave up 2 bases; unmatched junction bases: 4. The CDR3 spans 14 residues. CDR3 DNA: TGTGCCAGTAATCTAGCGGGGGGCACCTACGAGCAGTACTTC. Amino acid sequence: CASNLAGGTYEQYF. The full variable domain, in which reference TRBV19 and TRBJ2-7 provide the parts outside the CDR3, is DGGITQSPKYLFRKEGQNVTLSCEQNLNHDAMYWYRQDPGQGLRLIYYSQIVNDFQKGDIAEGYSVSREKKESFPLTVTSAQKNPTAFYLCASNLAGGTYEQYFGPGTRLTVT.

This clonotype came up a few times. A much larger clone lies a single base off, so this may be a read error. The chain links TRBV7-9 to TRBJ1-1; D remains unclear. There are 15 residues in the CDR3. Germline V gene lookup returns CDR1 SEHNR and CDR2 FQNEAQ (reference sequence). With 3 bases removed from V and 4 bases from J, the gap between germline ends came to 15 bases. The CDR3 coding sequence is TGTGCCAGCAGCTTGGTTCCCAGTACGAGCACTGAAGCTTTCTTT. Its translation: CASSLVPSTSTEAFF.

This clonotype has a count of ten or more. This chain joins TRBV7-9 and TRBJ1-1; D possibly corresponds to TRBD1 (5 bases). Trimming pared 5 bases from V and 4 bases from J, leaving 14 bases between. The CDR3 length is 14 residues. Germline lookup yields CDR1 SEHNR and CDR2 FQNEAQ (reference sequence). CDR3 amino acids: CASSTEGVGTEAFF. The CDR3 DNA is TGTGCCAGCAGCACAGAAGGGGTCGGCACTGAAGCTTTCTTT.

This rearrangement joins TRBV9 to TRBJ1-1, with 7 bases fitting TRBD1. The germline CDR1 and CDR2 sequences are SGDLS and YYNGEE. The CDR3 has 14 amino acids. V shed 4 bases and J 1 base; nucleotides not matched to a gene: 4. The CDR3 sequence: CASSSGGTNTEAFF. In DNA, the CDR3 is TGTGCCAGCAGCTCAGGGGGGACGAACACTGAAGCTTTCTTT. Full variable domain (remainder filled in from reference TRBV9 and TRBJ1-1): DSGVTQTPKHLITATGQRVTLRCSPRSGDLSVYWYQQSLDQGLQFLIQYYNGEERAKGNILERFSAQQFPDLHSELNLSSLELGDSALYFCASSSGGTNTEAFFGQGTRLTVV.